This TCR beta chain was captured by sequencing in a study of post-analysis software for immune sequencing data. Only a few counts were recorded for this clonotype. What it binds is unknown. Unique-molecular-identifier-tagged TCR beta cDNA libraries were used. The yield from around 1 to 10 million T cells was roughly 500,000 cDNA molecules in total. One entry per CDR3 protein, called by TCRdb with MiXCR from the PCR reads. The sample comprises roughly 650,000 distinct CDR3 sequences, roughly three fifths of which are singletons, and approximately 11% rests with the top ten. Study-wide points: F measure grouped same-batch samples tightly together. A few TRBV segments were significantly more frequent in patients than in controls. TRBV5-6, TRBV5-1 and TRBV20-1 were among these segments.

The germline CDR1 and CDR2 sequences are MNHEY and SVGAGI. Trimming left V 6 bases short and J 3 bases short, with 9 bases between. The CDR3 is 13 residues long. This sequence originates from a girl aged 2 to 9 with multiple sclerosis. The chain joins TRBV6-5 to TRBJ1-5; D is uncertain. Sequencing was done on a sample of blood. The CDR3: CASSPGINQPQHF. CDR3 in DNA: TGTGCCAGCAGCCCTGGGATCAATCAGCCCCAGCATTTT.